This TCR beta chain derives from a study of T-cell reconstitution after alpha-beta-depleted transplantation in children. Findings and caveats of the study: T-cell counts and diversity at one year post-transplant came mainly from newly produced T cells. There were some patients whose high TCRbeta diversity at day 60 came from surviving recipient T cells and thymic progenitors. Reportedly, only several hundred clones from non-depleted graft cells drove alpha-beta T-cell counts at about two months.

The CDR3 is 14 amino acids. Trimming took 2 bases from V and 8 from J; bases not matched to a gene: 6. Looked up from germline, CDR1 is DFQATT and CDR2 is SNEGSKA (reference sequence). Preparing the TCRbeta library involved the use of unique molecular identifiers. MiXCR was run by TCRdb on the PCR reads, yielding one entry per CDR3 protein. The sample has some 440,000 distinct CDR3 sequences, 15% to 20% seen once; the top ten hold approximately 29%. Details on this clonotype: The antigen is not known.

This TCR was recovered from a boy younger than two who had a stem cell transplant for Wiskott-Aldrich syndrome, so the T cells may come from the graft donor. The genes are TRBV20-1 and TRBJ2-1; 10 nucleotides line up with TRBD1. Sequenced material: PBMCs, mostly from graft donor cells, taken 360 days after TCRalphabeta/CD19-depleted stem cell transplant. CDR3 sequence: CSARLGQGEDEQFF. The DNA for the CDR3 is TGCAGTGCTAGACTTGGACAGGGGGAAGATGAGCAGTTCTTC.